This T cell receptor beta chain stems from a study of shared clonotypes between healthy human individuals. Study as a whole: The plates for each donor numbered three CD4 naive, three CD4 memory, two CD8 naive and one CD8 memory.

A note on this clone: Other DNA variants within this sample encode the same CDR3.

Germline lookup yields CDR1 SGHTA and CDR2 FQGNSA. The germline V and J ends were trimmed by 5 bases and 5 bases, with 12 bases remaining between them. The CDR3 has 13 amino acids. TCRdb's table, derived via immunoSEQ multiplex PCR, lists solely in-frame clones and lacks some. Of 2.3 million or so clones listed, 93% are singletons. The clonotype was recovered from a man in his late teens or twenties in good health. Some clones in this sample may be carry-over from other donors' samples. The chain joins TRBV7-2 to TRBJ1-2, with D tentatively TRBD1 (5 bases). The source material was naive CD4+ T cells from PBMCs. The sample's subset: CD45RA+ positively selected. CDR3 region: CASSPTGGYGYTF. CDR3 nucleotides: TGTGCCAGCAGCCCGACGGGGGGTTATGGCTACACCTTC.